This T cell receptor beta chain was obtained from a study of blood T cells in healthy people across ages. Germline V gives CDR1 GTSNPN, CDR2 SVGIG (reference sequence). This CDR3 region has 14 residues. V was clipped by 1 base and J by 6 bases, with 15 bases between them. Using a J-beta primer mix together with a sample-barcoded 5' primer, a second PCR was run for about 6 to 12 cycles. Individual samples furnished no less than 2.5 million CDR3-containing paired-end reads apiece. TCRdb processed the 5' RACE reads anew with MiXCR; each CDR3 protein has one entry. The sample has about 700,000 distinct CDR3 sequences; about 30% are singletons.

The sequence came from a woman of 80 years or more in good health. Sequenced: blood. The chain links TRBV30 to TRBJ1-2; D is possibly TRBD1 (5 bases). This CDR3 reads CAWSGGARGDGYTF. Here the CDR3 DNA reads TGTGCCTGGAGTGGCGGGGCTAGAGGTGATGGCTACACCTTC.